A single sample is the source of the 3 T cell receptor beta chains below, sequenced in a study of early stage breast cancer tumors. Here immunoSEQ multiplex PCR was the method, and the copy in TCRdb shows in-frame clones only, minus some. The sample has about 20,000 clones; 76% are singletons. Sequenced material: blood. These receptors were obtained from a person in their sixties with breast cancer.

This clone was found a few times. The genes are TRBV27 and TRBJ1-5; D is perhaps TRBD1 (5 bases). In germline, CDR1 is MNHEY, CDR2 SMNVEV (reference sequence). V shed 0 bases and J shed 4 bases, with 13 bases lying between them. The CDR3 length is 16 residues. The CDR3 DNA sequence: TGTGCCAGCAGTTTATCTGATCGGGGACGGAATCAGCCCCAGCATTTT. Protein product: CASSLSDRGRNQPQHF.

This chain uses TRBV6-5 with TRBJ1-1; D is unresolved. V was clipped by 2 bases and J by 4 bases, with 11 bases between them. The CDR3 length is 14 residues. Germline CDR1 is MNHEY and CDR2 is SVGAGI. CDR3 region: CASSYTHSGTEAFF. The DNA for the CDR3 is TGTGCCAGCAGTTACACTCACTCGGGCACTGAAGCTTTCTTT.

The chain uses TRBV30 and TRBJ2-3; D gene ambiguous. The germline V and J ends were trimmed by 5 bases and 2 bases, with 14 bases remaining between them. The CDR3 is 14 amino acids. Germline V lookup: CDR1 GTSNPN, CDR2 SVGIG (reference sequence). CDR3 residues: CAWEGARVTDTQYF. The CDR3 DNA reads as TGTGCCTGGGAAGGAGCCAGAGTCACAGATACGCAGTATTTT.